Below are 30 T cell receptor beta chains sequenced from a single sample in a study of cytomegalovirus exposure and HLA in healthy donors. The PCR had 60 Vbeta and 13 Jbeta primers. Here immunoSEQ multiplex PCR was the method, and the copy in TCRdb shows in-frame clones only, minus some. The table shows about 43,000 clones, with approximately 75% occurring only once. The sequenced sample was PBMCs. The receptor source for this set is a man aged 25 to 45 in good health and CMV-seronegative.

This clone was counted a few times. Relative to the germline gene, one junction end is altered; a read error may explain this. This chain uses TRBV4-1 with TRBJ2-7; a possible D gene is TRBD1 (5 bases). This CDR3 has 15 residues. Per the germline V gene, CDR1 is MGHRA and CDR2 is YSYEKL. The CDR3 DNA reads TGCGCCAGCAGCGAAGAAACAGGTGATTACTACGAGCAGTACTTC. It translates to CASSEETGDYYEQYF.

The chain uses TRBV6-5 and TRBJ2-7; TRBD1 might be the D (6 bases). V lost 4 bases and J lost 3, with 7 bases in between. Germline lookup yields CDR1 MNHEY and CDR2 SVGAGI. This CDR3 has 12 amino acids. DNA of the CDR3: TGTGCCAGCAGTTTGGACAGCTACGAGCAGTACTTC. Encoded protein: CASSLDSYEQYF.

The chain carries TRBV6-1 and TRBJ2-7; 9 positions agree with TRBD1. V shed 5 bases, J shed 7 bases, and the junction held 9 bases outside the gene matches. The CDR3 has 14 residues. In germline, CDR1 is MNHNS, CDR2 SASEGT. CDR3 in amino acids: CASSLTGGFGEQYF. Written as DNA, the CDR3 is TGTGCCAGCAGTCTGACAGGGGGTTTCGGGGAGCAGTACTTC.

The chain is built from TRBV19 and TRBJ2-2; TRBD2 matches at 7 bases. The CDR3 spans 14 residues. CDR1 and CDR2 (germline): LNHDA, SQIVND (reference sequence). The V segment lost 9 bases and the J segment 6 bases; nucleotides outside the gene matches: 10. CDR3 protein: CASGRREPAGELFF. The DNA of the CDR3 is TGTGCCAGCGGGAGGCGGGAGCCCGCCGGGGAGCTGTTTTTT.

The chain combines TRBV5-1 with TRBJ2-7, with 8 positions matching TRBD1. Germline lookup yields CDR1 SGHRS and CDR2 YFSETQ. This CDR3 is 16 amino acids long. V lost 0 bases, J lost 2 bases, and 7 bases stayed unmatched. The CDR3 coding sequence is TGCGCCAGCAGCTTGGCCTTGACAGGGGAACCCTACGAGCAGTACTTC. It translates to CASSLALTGEPYEQYF.

The CDR3 here is CASSPPGTTNTDTQYF. The CDR3 DNA reads as TGTGCCAGCTCACCCCCCGGGACTACTAACACAGATACGCAGTATTTT. The chain joins TRBV18 to TRBJ2-3, with 7 bases lining up with TRBD2. V lost 3 bases, J lost 2 bases, and 8 bases stayed unmatched. This CDR3 contains 16 residues. Germline-derived CDR1 and CDR2 are KGHSH and LQKENI.

The chain combines TRBV7-7 with TRBJ2-1; TRBD2 aligns across 9 bases. This CDR3 comprises 19 residues. Trimming took 5 bases from V and 8 from J; bases not matched to a gene: 22. CDR1 SSHAT and CDR2 FNYEAQ come from the germline V gene (reference sequence). CDR3 protein: CASSLRELNSGSFGDEQFF. The CDR3 DNA sequence: TGTGCCAGCAGCCTACGGGAACTTAATAGCGGGAGTTTCGGTGATGAGCAGTTCTTC. Looking up the rest from reference TRBV7-7 and TRBJ2-1 gives the full variable domain: GAGVSQSPRYKVTKRGQDVTLRCDPISSHATLYWYQQALGQGPEFLTYFNYEAQPDKSGLPSDRFSAERPEGSISTLTIQRTEQRDSAMYRCASSLRELNSGSFGDEQFFGPGTRLTVL.

This sequence joins TRBV7-2 and TRBJ1-2, with D hard to call. V dropped 1 base and J dropped 0 bases, with 6 bases sitting between them. This CDR3 is built from 14 residues. Germline V lookup: CDR1 SGHTA, CDR2 FQGNSA. The CDR3 nucleotides are TGTGCCAGCAGCTTAGGAGTAGCTAACTATGGCTACACCTTC. This codes for CASSLGVANYGYTF.

This chain connects TRBV30 to TRBJ1-1; D is undetermined. V was trimmed by 3 bases and J by 5 bases, leaving 13 bases between them. This CDR3 has 13 amino acids. CDR1 and CDR2 from the germline V gene are GTSNPN and SVGIG (reference sequence). CDR3 residues: CAWSRGLETEAFF. Here the CDR3 DNA reads TGTGCCTGGAGCCGCGGGTTAGAAACTGAAGCTTTCTTT.

The chain links TRBV18 to TRBJ2-3, with TRBD2 matching 10 bases. This CDR3 spans 16 amino acids. Trimming removed 3 bases from V and 3 bases from J; junction bases left unmatched: 6. The germline V gene encodes CDR1 KGHSH and CDR2 LQKENI. The CDR3 DNA sequence: TGTGCCAGCTCACCCCCCGGGACTAGCGCAACAGATACGCAGTATTTT. Translating it yields CASSPPGTSATDTQYF.

The count of this clone is one. The chain joins TRBV7-2 to TRBJ2-5; D unresolved. CDR3 length: 13 amino acids. Trimming left V 3 bases short and J 2 bases short, with 7 bases between. Germline V gives CDR1 SGHTA, CDR2 FQGNSA. The CDR3 DNA reads TGTGCCAGCAGCTTGACAATGCAAGAGACCCAGTACTTC. It translates to CASSLTMQETQYF.

CDR3 DNA: TGTGCCAGCAGCCAGGGACTCGGAGACTACAATGAGCAGTTCTTC. It is translated as CASSQGLGDYNEQFF. The V call is TRBV7-2, the J call TRBJ2-1, with D tentatively TRBD2 (6 bases). V lost 5 bases to trimming and J lost 3 bases, with 14 bases between them. The CDR3 is 15 amino acids. CDR1 and CDR2 (germline): SGHTA, FQGNSA.

The chain joins TRBV14 to TRBJ2-5, with 13 nucleotides matching TRBD2. Germline V gene sequence: CDR1 SGHDN, CDR2 FVKESK. The CDR3 runs 18 residues. Unmatched junction bases numbered 14, after V lost 5 bases and J lost 5 bases. The CDR3 nucleotides are TGTGCCAGCAGCGATAAACGGGGACTAGCGGGATTCAGGGAGACCCAGTACTTC. This translates into CASSDKRGLAGFRETQYF.

The chain links TRBV7-2 to TRBJ2-7; 7 positions agree with TRBD1. The V and J ends lost 5 bases and 3 bases, in that order; junction bases with no gene match: 7. The CDR3 spans 14 residues. The germline V gene encodes CDR1 SGHTA and CDR2 FQGNSA. CDR3 in DNA: TGTGCCAGCAGCCCCTCTCGGGACAGCTACGAGCAGTACTTC. Encoded protein: CASSPSRDSYEQYF. The variable domain in full, with the rest retrieved from reference TRBV7-2 and TRBJ2-7, is GAGVSQSPSNKVTEKGKDVELRCDPISGHTALYWYRQSLGQGLEFLIYFQGNSAPDKSGLPSDRFSAERTGGSVSTLTIQRTQQEDSAVYLCASSPSRDSYEQYFGPGTRLTVT.

The CDR3 protein is CASGLVRYLAGGPSGYEQYF. CDR3 nucleotide sequence: TGTGCTAGTGGTTTGGTACGGTATTTAGCGGGAGGGCCCTCCGGCTACGAGCAGTACTTC. This chain connects TRBV12-5 to TRBJ2-7; 11 nucleotides match TRBD2. CDR1 is LGHNT, CDR2 FRNRAP, per germline. The CDR3 covers 20 residues. Germline trimming cut 0 bases from V and 3 bases from J; bases unmatched to any gene: 16.

This clone came up once. The V and J genes are TRBV11-2 and TRBJ2-7; 8 bases match TRBD2. The J call may not be correct, given that the DNA end is closer to TRBJ2-1. The CDR3 extends over 14 amino acids. Germline loops: CDR1 SGHAT, CDR2 FQNNGV. The CDR3 nucleotides read TGTGCCAGCAGCTTGGCGGGAGGCTACAATGAGCAGTTCTTC. This gives the protein CASSLAGGYNEQFF.

This clone was seen a single time. This chain joins TRBV7-3 and TRBJ2-3; D unclear. The CDR3 contains 14 residues. The germline gives CDR1 SGHTA, CDR2 FQGTGA. V shed 2 bases and J shed 6 bases, with 12 bases lying between them. The DNA of the CDR3 is TGTGCCAGCAGCTTAGGGTCAGGTTCGGATACGCAGTATTTT. Residues: CASSLGSGSDTQYF.

This chain links TRBV23-1 with TRBJ1-2; weak D call: TRBD1 (6 bases). TRBV23-1 is labeled an ORF, and its function is uncertain. The CDR3 consists of 17 residues. The V end was cut by 2 bases, the J end by 2 bases, with 18 bases between. CDR3 amino acids: CASSQPGQTPGNYGYTF. The CDR3 nucleotides are TGCGCCAGCAGTCAACCCGGACAGACCCCGGGGAACTATGGCTACACCTTC.

The J gene is TRBJ2-1, the V gene TRBV11-1, with 15 bases identical to TRBD2. V was clipped by 1 base and J by 14 bases; unmatched bases: 9. Per germline, CDR1 SGHAT and CDR2 FQDESV (reference sequence). This CDR3 contains 16 residues. The CDR3 sequence is CASSLDLGTSGRPKFF. The CDR3, as DNA: TGTGCCAGCAGCTTAGACCTCGGGACTAGCGGGAGGCCAAAGTTCTTC. The full variable domain, in which reference TRBV11-1 and TRBJ2-1 provide the parts outside the CDR3, is EAEVAQSPRYKITEKSQAVAFWCDPISGHATLYWYRQILGQGPELLVQFQDESVVDDSQLPKDRFSAERLKGVDSTLKIQPAELGDSAMYLCASSLDLGTSGRPKFFGPGTRLTVL.

The chain has TRBV4-1 and TRBJ2-3, with a weak D call TRBD1 (6 bases). Germline V gene lookup returns CDR1 MGHRA and CDR2 YSYEKL. V was trimmed by 0 bases and J by 0 bases, leaving 13 bases between them. This CDR3 region has 17 residues. The CDR3 DNA follows: TGCGCCAGCAGCCAAGAAAGACAGGAGATTAGCACAGATACGCAGTATTTT. Protein sequence: CASSQERQEISTDTQYF.

The CDR3 here is CASSYRSGENIQYF. Here the CDR3 DNA reads TGTGCCAGCAGCTACAGGTCGGGAGAAAACATTCAGTACTTC. The chain recombines TRBV7-2 with TRBJ2-4; maybe TRBD2 (6 bases). Germline V gene lookup returns CDR1 SGHTA and CDR2 FQGNSA. V was shortened by 4 bases and J by 5 bases, with 12 bases between the two germline ends. The CDR3 contains 14 residues.

The genes are TRBV4-3 and TRBJ1-2; D is perhaps TRBD1 (5 bases). This CDR3 has 15 residues. Germline V lookup: CDR1 LGHNA, CDR2 YSLEER. V was trimmed by 0 bases and J by 8 bases, leaving 16 bases between them. The CDR3 bases are TGCGCCAGCAGCCAAGATATTTTAGGGGCTGGAGGCTACACCTTC. Its translation is CASSQDILGAGGYTF.

V is TRBV27 and J is TRBJ1-5; TRBD1 is a possible D gene (6 bases). This CDR3 is 15 amino acids long. The germline V gene encodes CDR1 MNHEY and CDR2 SMNVEV (reference sequence). Trimming left V 6 bases short and J 0 bases short, with 12 bases between. The CDR3 spells CASRIDRYSNQPQHF. The CDR3 DNA reads as TGTGCCAGCAGAATAGACAGGTATAGCAATCAGCCCCAGCATTTT.

This chain uses TRBV7-2 with TRBJ2-2; 10 bases are a match to TRBD1. Germline CDR1 SGHTA, CDR2 FQGNSA. V was pared by 4 bases and J by 6 bases, with 5 bases of the junction left unmatched. CDR3 length equals 15 residues. The CDR3 bases are TGTGCCAGCAGCTCCTTTGGACAGGGGGCCGGGGAGCTGTTTTTT. Protein: CASSSFGQGAGELFF.

V is TRBV19 and J is TRBJ2-7; 9 bases are shared with TRBD2. V lost 6 bases to trimming and J lost 3 bases; unmatched junction nucleotides: 12. CDR3 length: 16 residues. Germline values: CDR1 LNHDA, CDR2 SQIVND (reference sequence). The CDR3 DNA is TGTGCCAGTAGACCCCGCGGTAGCGGGAGCGACTACGAGCAGTACTTC. Amino acids: CASRPRGSGSDYEQYF. Drawing the rest from reference TRBV19 and TRBJ2-7, the complete variable domain is DGGITQSPKYLFRKEGQNVTLSCEQNLNHDAMYWYRQDPGQGLRLIYYSQIVNDFQKGDIAEGYSVSREKKESFPLTVTSAQKNPTAFYLCASRPRGSGSDYEQYFGPGTRLTVT.

This clone was recorded a few times. The J gene is TRBJ1-1, the V gene TRBV28; D ambiguous. This CDR3 is 13 amino acids long. V lost 7 bases to trimming and J lost 5 bases, with 14 bases between them. Looked up from germline, CDR1 is MDHEN and CDR2 is SYDVKM. DNA of the CDR3: TGTGCCAGCACCCCAGTGGCGGTGACTGAAGCTTTCTTT. This sequence encodes CASTPVAVTEAFF.

This clone has just a few counts. The chain recombines TRBV19 with TRBJ2-7, with TRBD2 identical over 7 bases. After removal of 2 bases from V and 3 bases from J, the junction contained 4 bases not matched to a gene. Germline V gives CDR1 LNHDA, CDR2 SQIVND (reference sequence). CDR3 size: 14 residues. The CDR3 nucleotides read TGTGCCAGTAGTATATCGCGGGAGTTCTACGAGCAGTACTTC. Residues: CASSISREFYEQYF.

This sequence joins TRBV28 and TRBJ1-1, with a tentative D call TRBD1 (5 bases). Trimming took off 6 bases at V and 3 bases at J, with 11 bases between the two ends. The CDR3 runs 13 residues. The germline CDR1 and CDR2 sequences are MDHEN and SYDVKM. The CDR3 DNA is TGTGCCAGCAGGCCAGGGTGGGACACTGAAGCTTTCTTT. Translated, it gives CASRPGWDTEAFF.

V is TRBV6-5 and J is TRBJ2-1; 11 bases fit TRBD2. The CDR3 is made up of 15 amino acids. Trimming cost V 5 bases and J 6 bases; bases outside gene matches: 6. Germline V gene sequence: CDR1 MNHEY, CDR2 SVGAGI. The CDR3 nucleotides read TGTGCCAGCAGTGCTCTAGCGGGAGGTCTCAATGAGCAGTTCTTC. Translation: CASSALAGGLNEQFF.

The rearrangement uses TRBV27 and TRBJ2-2; tentatively, D is TRBD2 (5 bases). CDR1 and CDR2 (germline): MNHEY, SMNVEV (reference sequence). This CDR3 is 15 amino acids long. Trimming left V 3 bases short and J 5 bases short, with 13 bases between. The CDR3 reads CASSFQYRGTGELFF. In nucleotides, the CDR3 is TGTGCCAGCAGTTTCCAATACCGGGGTACCGGGGAGCTGTTTTTT.